The 27 T cell receptor beta chains in this list originate from one sample, sequenced in a study of post-analysis software for immune sequencing data. The library was made from cDNA and included unique molecular identifiers. TCRdb ran MiXCR on the PCR reads and lists one entry per CDR3 protein. The sample consists of hundreds of thousands of distinct CDR3 sequences, roughly 50% of them appearing once. Study-level results: With TRBV5-6, TRBV5-1 and TRBV20-1 included, about five TRBV segments were more frequent in patients than in controls.

These receptors are not linked to any known antigen. The sample comprised blood. The receptors shown here come from a girl between 10 and 17 years old with multiple sclerosis.

This clonotype was detected a few times. The genes are TRBV29-1 and TRBJ1-2; D perhaps matches TRBD1 (6 bases). V was trimmed by 6 bases and J by 2 bases, leaving 16 bases between them. Germline V lookup: CDR1 SQVTM, CDR2 ANQGSEA. The CDR3 is made up of 14 amino acids. The CDR3: CSVDLRQDNYGYTF. The CDR3 DNA sequence: TGCAGCGTCGACTTAAGACAGGACAACTATGGCTACACCTTC.

This clonotype was seen a handful of times. This sequence joins TRBV6-1 and TRBJ2-1; 7 bases map to TRBD2. V shed 4 bases, J shed 5 bases, and the junction held 8 bases outside the gene matches. There are 15 residues in the CDR3. CDR1 MNHNS and CDR2 SASEGT come from the germline V gene. CDR3 in amino acids: CASSVSGANHNEQFF. The CDR3 nucleotides read TGTGCCAGCAGTGTAAGCGGGGCGAATCACAATGAGCAGTTCTTC.

This chain connects TRBV20-1 to TRBJ1-2; TRBD1 might be the D (6 bases). The V gene's germline CDR1 is DFQATT and CDR2 SNEGSKA (reference sequence). CDR3 length: 11 residues. Trimming took 5 bases from V and 6 from J, leaving 10 bases between them. This chain's CDR3 is CSAAEGDGYTF. CDR3 DNA: TGCAGTGCTGCAGAGGGGGATGGCTACACCTTC.

The J gene is TRBJ2-1, the V gene TRBV29-1, with D maybe TRBD2 (7 bases). The germline V and J ends were trimmed by 5 bases and 8 bases, with 19 bases remaining between them. Germline CDR1 and CDR2: SQVTM and ANQGSEA. This CDR3 is 14 amino acids long. The CDR3 region is CSVQPGGVHYEQFF. In DNA, the CDR3 is TGCAGCGTTCAGCCGGGGGGCGTTCACTATGAGCAGTTCTTC.

This clonotype came up a few times. The chain is built from TRBV29-1 and TRBJ2-7, with 9 bases lining up with TRBD1. J lost 4 bases, V lost 6 bases, and 10 bases had no gene match. Germline V lookup: CDR1 SQVTM, CDR2 ANQGSEA. The CDR3 is made up of 14 amino acids. The CDR3: CSVVTGQGRYEQYF. CDR3 DNA: TGCAGCGTCGTCACGGGACAGGGTCGGTACGAGCAGTACTTC.

This rearrangement joins TRBV29-1 to TRBJ2-7; either TRBD1 or TRBD2 may fit D (5 bases each). The CDR3 contains 13 residues. CDR1 and CDR2 (germline): SQVTM, ANQGSEA. With 3 bases removed from V and 0 bases from J, the gap between germline ends came to 9 bases. CDR3 loop: CSVDGAPSYEQYF. In DNA, the CDR3 is TGCAGCGTTGACGGGGCCCCCTCCTACGAGCAGTACTTC.

The chain couples TRBV5-1 to TRBJ2-7, with 8 bases that match TRBD1. The V segment lost 4 bases and the J segment 1 base; nucleotides outside the gene matches: 10. Per germline, CDR1 SGHRS and CDR2 YFSETQ. The CDR3 length is 16 residues. The CDR3 region has the DNA TGCGCCAGCAGCCCTACCTGGACAGGGTTTTCCTACGAGCAGTACTTC. Translating gives CASSPTWTGFSYEQYF.

The gene calls are TRBV5-1 and TRBJ2-7; unclear D gene. The J call is doubtful: the DNA matches TRBJ2-5 better. The CDR3 is made up of 14 amino acids. Germline assignment: CDR1 SGHRS and CDR2 YFSETQ. The CDR3 spells CASSLAGRVETQYF. The CDR3 nucleotides read TGCGCCAGCAGCTTGGCGGGCCGTGTGGAGACCCAGTACTTC.

The rearrangement uses TRBV7-2 and TRBJ2-4, with D perhaps being TRBD1 or TRBD2 (5 bases each). This CDR3 is 17 amino acids long. V was shortened by 1 base and J by 0 bases, with 13 bases between the two germline ends. Germline lookup yields CDR1 SGHTA and CDR2 FQGNSA. The CDR3 coding sequence is TGTGCCAGCAGCTTAGGTAGCACCGGGGCAGCCAAAAACATTCAGTACTTC. Its protein is CASSLGSTGAAKNIQYF. Combining the CDR3 with reference TRBV7-2 and TRBJ2-4 gives the whole variable domain GAGVSQSPSNKVTEKGKDVELRCDPISGHTALYWYRQSLGQGLEFLIYFQGNSAPDKSGLPSDRFSAERTGGSVSTLTIQRTQQEDSAVYLCASSLGSTGAAKNIQYFGAGTRLSVL.

This clonotype was picked up a small number of times. This chain joins TRBV29-1 and TRBJ2-5, with 13 bases matching TRBD2. The CDR3 length is 15 residues. The V and J ends lost 6 bases and 5 bases, in that order; junction bases with no gene match: 9. In germline, CDR1 is SQVTM, CDR2 ANQGSEA. The CDR3, as DNA: TGCAGCGTGTGGGGACTAGCGGGAAGTCAGGAGACCCAGTACTTC. Its protein is CSVWGLAGSQETQYF.

The chain links TRBV29-1 to TRBJ2-1, with TRBD2 as a possible D gene (5 bases). The CDR3 length is 12 residues. The germline CDR1 and CDR2 sequences are SQVTM and ANQGSEA. The V gene lost 2 bases and the J gene lost 10 bases, with 12 bases spanning the gap. The CDR3 nucleotides read TGCAGCGTTGAATCTGCTACGGGGGAGCAGTTCTTC. This gives the protein CSVESATGEQFF.

The rearrangement joins TRBV11-2 to TRBJ2-3; a possible D gene is TRBD2 (5 bases). V lost 4 bases to trimming and J lost 1 base, with 12 bases between them. Germline loops: CDR1 SGHAT, CDR2 FQNNGV. The CDR3 totals 15 residues. This chain's CDR3 is CASSSWRVRTDTQYF. The CDR3 DNA reads TGTGCCAGCAGCTCCTGGCGGGTACGCACAGATACGCAGTATTTT.

The gene calls are TRBV3-1 and TRBJ1-2, with 7 bases that match TRBD1. V was clipped by 2 bases and J by 2 bases; unmatched bases: 2. Germline CDR1 is LGHDT and CDR2 is YNNKEL (reference sequence). This CDR3 region has 14 residues. Written as DNA, the CDR3 is TGTGCCAGCAGCCAAAGACAGGGAAACTATGGCTACACCTTC. It translates to CASSQRQGNYGYTF. The whole variable domain, filled in from reference TRBV3-1 and TRBJ1-2, reads DTAVSQTPKYLVTQMGNDKSIKCEQNLGHDTMYWYKQDSKKFLKIMFSYNNKELIINETVPNRFSPKSPDKAHLNLHINSLELGDSAVYFCASSQRQGNYGYTFGSGTRLTVV.

V usage is TRBV4-1 and J usage is TRBJ1-6; 9 bases align to TRBD1. The CDR3 contains 17 residues. CDR1 and CDR2 (germline): MGHRA, YSYEKL. Trimming took 0 bases from V and 10 from J; bases not matched to a gene: 10. The CDR3 reads CASSQDGTGKYGSPLHF. The DNA of the CDR3 is TGCGCCAGCAGCCAAGATGGGACAGGGAAGTACGGATCACCCCTCCACTTT.

This chain joins TRBV6-5 and TRBJ2-1, with D perhaps TRBD2 (5 bases). With the DNA end fitting TRBJ2-7 better, the J assignment may be wrong. The CDR3 is made up of 14 amino acids. Looked up from germline, CDR1 is MNHEY and CDR2 is SVGAGI. The CDR3 DNA reads TGTGCCAGCAGTTACTCATTCTTCGGGAATGAGCAGTACTTC. It codes for CASSYSFFGNEQYF.

The chain recombines TRBV30 with TRBJ1-2; possible D gene TRBD1, 5 bases. The V end was cut by 3 bases, the J end by 4 bases, with 9 bases between. CDR1 and CDR2 from the germline V gene are GTSNPN and SVGIG (reference sequence). The CDR3 consists of 12 residues. CDR3 loop: CAWRWGPYGYTF. CDR3 coding DNA: TGTGCCTGGAGATGGGGACCCTATGGCTACACCTTC.

This clonotype has just a few counts. The chain has TRBV3-1 and TRBJ2-3; 8 positions match TRBD2. CDR3 length equals 15 residues. CDR1 LGHDT and CDR2 YNNKEL come from the germline V gene (reference sequence). The J segment lost 1 base and the V segment lost 3 bases, leaving 3 bases of the junction unmatched. CDR3 protein: CASSQSGRRTDTQYF. The CDR3 bases are TGTGCCAGCAGCCAGAGCGGGAGACGCACAGATACGCAGTATTTT.

The genes are TRBV6-2 or TRBV6-3 and TRBJ1-2; 7 bases fit TRBD1. Trimming removed 6 bases from V and 4 bases from J; junction bases left unmatched: 14. The CDR3 extends over 16 amino acids. Germline-derived CDR1 and CDR2 are MNHEY and SVGEGT. The CDR3 nucleotides read TGTGCCAGCAGCTACGGAAGTGACAGGGTCGGCTATGGCTACACCTTC. Translating gives CASSYGSDRVGYGYTF.

The chain joins TRBV29-1 to TRBJ2-1, with 8 bases fitting TRBD1. V was clipped by 5 bases and J by 12 bases; unmatched bases: 12. The CDR3 runs to 13 residues. In germline, CDR1 is SQVTM, CDR2 ANQGSEA. The CDR3 sequence: CSVSTGGSFVQFF. CDR3 in DNA: TGCAGCGTTAGTACAGGGGGAAGTTTTGTGCAGTTCTTC.

The chain carries TRBV12-3 or TRBV12-4 and TRBJ2-5; TRBD2 aligns across 11 bases. The CDR3 is 14 amino acids. V trimming: 6 bases; J trimming: 7 bases; junction bases outside the gene matches: 7. CDR3 coding DNA: TGTGCCAGCAGCCATAGCGGGGGGGCAGGGACCCAGTACTTC. Translation: CASSHSGGAGTQYF.

The CDR3 DNA reads TGCAGTGCTCAGGACCCATCCCAAGAGACCCAGTACTTC. Translation gives CSAQDPSQETQYF. The chain combines TRBV20-1 with TRBJ2-5; no firm D call. The germline CDR1 and CDR2 sequences are DFQATT and SNEGSKA (reference sequence). The CDR3 sequence is 13 residues long. Trimming took off 5 bases at V and 1 base at J, with 11 bases between the two ends.

A few counts support this clonotype. The genes are TRBV7-9 and TRBJ2-7; 14 bases are shared with TRBD2. V trimming: 6 bases; J trimming: 6 bases; junction bases outside the gene matches: 4. Germline lookup yields CDR1 SEHNR and CDR2 FQNEAQ (reference sequence). The CDR3 is 14 residues long. CDR3 sequence reads: CASRGTSGRVEQYF. Written as DNA, the CDR3 is TGTGCCAGCAGAGGGACTAGCGGGAGAGTCGAGCAGTACTTC.

The genes are TRBV5-1 and TRBJ2-7, with D hard to call. Germline values: CDR1 SGHRS, CDR2 YFSETQ. The CDR3 loop spans 18 amino acids. V shed 4 bases and J shed 1 base, with 24 bases lying between them. Written as DNA, the CDR3 is TGCGCCAGCAGCCCGGACCTTCGCCGACGAGGATCGTCCTACGAGCAGTACTTC. Translation gives CASSPDLRRRGSSYEQYF.

This chain links TRBV2 with TRBJ2-1, with D unclear. Germline V lookup: CDR1 SNHLY, CDR2 FYNNEI. Trimming left V 6 bases short and J 6 bases short, with 18 bases between. This CDR3 spans 15 amino acids. The chain's CDR3 is CASSQASGRRNEQFF. DNA of the CDR3: TGTGCCAGCAGCCAGGCAAGTGGGCGTCGCAATGAGCAGTTCTTC.

The CDR3 bases are TGTGCCAGCAGCAAACTAGCGGGAGGGCCGGGGAACGAGCAGTACTTC. Protein: CASSKLAGGPGNEQYF. The V call is TRBV7-9, the J call TRBJ2-7, with TRBD2 matching 13 bases. The CDR3 runs 16 residues. Trimming at V came to 5 bases and at J to 5 bases, leaving 9 bases not matched to a gene. CDR1 is SEHNR, CDR2 FQNEAQ, per germline (reference sequence).

This chain connects TRBV12-3 or TRBV12-4 to TRBJ2-4, with TRBD2 matching over 10 bases. Matching the DNA end better, TRBJ2-7 makes the J call doubtful. The CDR3 is made up of 16 amino acids. The DNA for the CDR3 is TGTGCCAGCAGTTTTTCAGCGGGAGGGGTAGCCTACGAGCAGTACTTC. It encodes CASSFSAGGVAYEQYF.

The chain couples TRBV4-1 to TRBJ2-4; no definite D call. The V end was cut by 7 bases, the J end by 0 bases, with 10 bases between. The CDR3 sequence is 14 residues long. Looked up from germline, CDR1 is MGHRA and CDR2 is YSYEKL. The CDR3 is CASTLALAKNIQYF. CDR3 bases: TGCGCCAGCACGCTCGCCCTAGCCAAAAACATTCAGTACTTC.